One and the same sample provided the 21 T cell receptor beta chains below, sequenced in a study of graft-versus-host responses after intestinal transplantation. These receptors lack a known antigen. Data came from immunoSEQ multiplex PCR; TCRdb stores just in-frame clones and leaves some out. The data hold more than 65,000 clones, with about 94% observed a single time. The material sequenced was unstimulated CD8+ T cells sorted from spleen or lymph node cells, taken before intestinal transplant. These TCRs come from a human donor who received an intestinal transplant.

The chain combines TRBV4-2 with TRBJ2-7, with a tentative D call TRBD2 (6 bases). The V and J ends lost 1 base and 2 bases respectively, with 15 bases between them. CDR1 is LGHNA and CDR2 is YNFKEQ in the germline V gene. This CDR3 has 16 amino acids. DNA for the CDR3: TGTGCCAGCAGCCAAGTGGTTGGTAGCGGACCCTACGAGCAGTACTTC. Amino acids: CASSQVVGSGPYEQYF.

The rearrangement joins TRBV27 to TRBJ2-3; D ambiguous. Trimming took off 7 bases at V and 4 bases at J, with 12 bases between the two ends. CDR1 and CDR2 (germline): MNHEY, SMNVEV (reference sequence). The CDR3 runs 13 residues. This chain's CDR3 is CASNGWTSDTQYF. The CDR3 coding sequence is TGTGCCAGCAATGGGTGGACCTCAGATACGCAGTATTTT.

The chain recombines TRBV27 with TRBJ2-5; 9 bases are shared with TRBD2. Losses at the gene ends were 5 bases for V and 6 bases for J; bases not matched to a gene: 7. The length of the CDR3 is 14 residues. Germline V gene data show CDR1 as MNHEY and CDR2 as SMNVEV (reference sequence). The CDR3: CASSLIAGEQTQYF. The DNA of the CDR3 is TGTGCCAGCAGTCTCATAGCGGGAGAACAGACCCAGTACTTC.

This chain connects TRBV4-1 to TRBJ1-1; D is possibly TRBD1 (6 bases). CDR1 and CDR2 (germline): MGHRA, YSYEKL. The CDR3 spans 15 residues. With 5 bases removed from V and 1 base from J, the gap between germline ends came to 14 bases. The CDR3 spells CASSDPSRGNTEAFF. The CDR3 DNA sequence: TGCGCCAGCAGCGATCCCAGCAGGGGGAACACTGAAGCTTTCTTT.

The chain recombines TRBV5-1 with TRBJ1-2; D remains ambiguous. V lost 6 bases and J 8 bases, leaving 17 bases between the germline ends. There are 13 residues in the CDR3. Germline assignment: CDR1 SGHRS and CDR2 YFSETQ. CDR3 sequence reads: CASTLNGEKGYTF. In nucleotides, the CDR3 is TGCGCCAGCACCCTAAACGGGGAGAAAGGCTACACCTTC.

The gene calls are TRBV29-1 and TRBJ1-1; 7 bases are a match to TRBD1. V lost 3 bases, J lost 3 bases, and 7 bases stayed unmatched. Per germline, CDR1 SQVTM and CDR2 ANQGSEA. This CDR3 is 14 amino acids long. Written as DNA, the CDR3 is TGCAGCGTTGAGGAAGACAGGGCGGACACTGAAGCTTTCTTT. Residues: CSVEEDRADTEAFF.

The chain links TRBV27 to TRBJ2-7; D is ambiguous. This CDR3 is 12 amino acids long. Germline V lookup: CDR1 MNHEY, CDR2 SMNVEV (reference sequence). Between the trimmed V and J ends, which lost 5 bases and 5 bases, there was a span of 10 bases. The CDR3 sequence is CASSDRNDEQYF. The CDR3 coding sequence is TGTGCCAGCAGTGATAGAAATGACGAGCAGTACTTC.

The genes are TRBV27 and TRBJ2-7; tentatively, D is TRBD2 (7 bases). The length of the CDR3 is 14 residues. Germline lookup yields CDR1 MNHEY and CDR2 SMNVEV (reference sequence). Between the trimmed V and J ends, which lost 10 bases and 0 bases, there was a span of 16 bases. The DNA of the CDR3 is TGTGCCACCCGGGGGGCCAAAGACTCCTACGAGCAGTACTTC. Residues: CATRGAKDSYEQYF.

V gene TRBV5-4 combines with J gene TRBJ2-2, with D possibly matching TRBD1 (5 bases). This CDR3 region has 16 residues. Trimming left V 3 bases short and J 7 bases short, with 19 bases between. The germline CDR1 and CDR2 sequences are SGHNT and YYREEE (reference sequence). The CDR3 nucleotides read TGTGCCAGCAGCTGGATCAATCAGGGAAATGACGGGGAGCTGTTTTTT. Its translation is CASSWINQGNDGELFF.

V usage is TRBV10-2 and J usage is TRBJ2-5; D gene uncertain. Germline CDR1 and CDR2: WSHSY and SAAADI. This CDR3 contains 14 residues. V dropped 4 bases and J dropped 3 bases, with 12 bases sitting between them. The CDR3 region is CASSVVGRKETQYF. In DNA form, the CDR3 reads TGCGCCAGCAGTGTAGTCGGCAGAAAAGAGACCCAGTACTTC.

This sequence joins TRBV7-9 and TRBJ2-5, with TRBD2 matching 8 bases. This CDR3 contains 15 residues. The V and J ends lost 5 bases and 1 base, in that order; junction bases with no gene match: 6. Germline CDR1 reads SEHNR; CDR2 reads FQNEAQ (reference sequence). The CDR3 DNA sequence: TGTGCCAGCAGCCCCCCGAGCGGGAGCCAAGAGACCCAGTACTTC. As protein: CASSPPSGSQETQYF.

The chain links TRBV7-7 to TRBJ2-7; TRBD2 aligns across 9 bases. The CDR3 runs to 16 residues. Germline CDR1 is SSHAT and CDR2 is FNYEAQ (reference sequence). Trimming removed 5 bases from V and 3 bases from J; junction bases left unmatched: 11. The CDR3 here is CASSPDGVAGDYEQYF. DNA of the CDR3: TGTGCCAGCAGCCCAGACGGGGTAGCGGGAGACTACGAGCAGTACTTC. The full variable domain, completed using reference TRBV7-7 and TRBJ2-7, is GAGVSQSPRYKVTKRGQDVTLRCDPISSHATLYWYQQALGQGPEFLTYFNYEAQPDKSGLPSDRFSAERPEGSISTLTIQRTEQRDSAMYRCASSPDGVAGDYEQYFGPGTRLTVT.

This chain connects TRBV28 to TRBJ2-7; the D gene is possibly TRBD2 (6 bases). This CDR3 comprises 14 residues. Germline V gene lookup returns CDR1 MDHEN and CDR2 SYDVKM. V lost 10 bases, J lost 0 bases, and 16 bases lay in between. This chain's CDR3 is CATNNAGSSYEQYF. CDR3 in DNA: TGTGCCACGAACAATGCCGGGAGCTCCTACGAGCAGTACTTC.

The J gene is TRBJ2-1, the V gene TRBV11-2, with TRBD2 matching over 7 bases. V lost 5 bases to trimming and J lost 0 bases; unmatched junction nucleotides: 7. The CDR3 is made up of 16 amino acids. Germline V gene lookup returns CDR1 SGHAT and CDR2 FQNNGV. In nucleotides, the CDR3 is TGTGCCAGCAGCCCAAGCGGGGATAGCTCCTACAATGAGCAGTTCTTC. Its protein is CASSPSGDSSYNEQFF. Complete variable domain (other parts from reference TRBV11-2 and TRBJ2-1): EAGVAQSPRYKIIEKRQSVAFWCNPISGHATLYWYQQILGQGPKLLIQFQNNGVVDDSQLPKDRFSAERLKGVDSTLKIQPAKLEDSAVYLCASSPSGDSSYNEQFFGPGTRLTVL.

This rearrangement joins TRBV5-1 to TRBJ2-7; D gene uncertain. Germline V gives CDR1 SGHRS, CDR2 YFSETQ. Trimming shortened V by 6 bases and J by 1 base, and 14 bases separated the two germline ends. This CDR3 spans 14 amino acids. CDR3 DNA: TGCGCCAGCACCCTTGTACCTGGATCCTACGAGCAGTACTTC. This encodes CASTLVPGSYEQYF.

Here the CDR3 DNA reads TGCGCCAGCAGTCCGGGACCCAATTTCGCCTACGAGCAGTACTTC. Translation: CASSPGPNFAYEQYF. The genes are TRBV10-1 and TRBJ2-7; either TRBD1 or TRBD2 may supply D (5 bases each). The CDR3 sequence is 15 residues long. V was clipped by 5 bases and J by 2 bases, with 16 bases between them. Germline values: CDR1 WNHNN, CDR2 SYGVQD (reference sequence).

The chain carries TRBV9 and TRBJ2-7; D is perhaps TRBD1 or TRBD2 (5 bases each). Looked up from germline, CDR1 is SGDLS and CDR2 is YYNGEE. CDR3 length: 16 residues. The V end was cut by 0 bases, the J end by 4 bases, with 17 bases between. The DNA of the CDR3 is TGTGCCAGCAGCGTAGATGGGGACCAAGGTTTATACGAGCAGTACTTC. Translating it yields CASSVDGDQGLYEQYF.

This chain links TRBV27 with TRBJ2-1, with D possibly TRBD1 on 5 matching bases. The V end was cut by 2 bases, the J end by 3 bases, with 11 bases between. This CDR3 contains 15 residues. Germline V gene data show CDR1 as MNHEY and CDR2 as SMNVEV (reference sequence). For the CDR3, the DNA is TGTGCCAGCAGTTTAGGGGCATCGGACTACAATGAGCAGTTCTTC. Its protein is CASSLGASDYNEQFF.

The V call is TRBV7-9, the J call TRBJ2-5; possibly TRBD1 for D (5 bases). V lost 3 bases, J lost 2 bases, and 16 bases lay in between. This CDR3 is 16 amino acids long. The V gene's germline CDR1 is SEHNR and CDR2 FQNEAQ (reference sequence). In DNA form, the CDR3 reads TGTGCCAGCAGCTTTCGAAAGGGGCGGCTACAAGAGACCCAGTACTTC. As protein: CASSFRKGRLQETQYF.

The chain combines TRBV5-1 with TRBJ2-2; D gene uncertain. The CDR3 sequence is 12 residues long. Germline CDR1 is SGHRS and CDR2 is YFSETQ. Between the trimmed V and J ends, which lost 0 bases and 7 bases, there was a span of 4 bases. The CDR3 DNA reads TGCGCCAGCAGCTTGGTAGGCGGGGAGCTGTTTTTT. This sequence encodes CASSLVGGELFF.

The gene calls are TRBV6-5 and TRBJ1-2, with D maybe TRBD1 (6 bases). This CDR3 has 15 residues. The V and J ends lost 0 bases and 4 bases respectively, with 12 bases between them. CDR1 is MNHEY and CDR2 is SVGAGI in the germline V gene. The CDR3 DNA reads as TGTGCCAGCAGTTACTCACCAGGGGTCGGCTATGGCTACACCTTC. Amino acid sequence: CASSYSPGVGYGYTF.